This TCR beta chain was observed in a study of T cells in Graves' hyperthyroidism and ophthalmopathy. Study-wide results and limits: Most thyroid clonotypes expanded above 0.001 appeared in blood too.

Germline V CDR1 and CDR2: KGHSH, LQKENI. V lost 0 bases and J lost 0; bases outside the gene matches: 2. This CDR3 comprises 16 residues. The cohort's ophthalmopathy patients, a group with duration under 3 months, had a Clinical Activity Score of at least 3 and a NOSPECS grade of at least 4. Patients showing uncontrolled infection, other autoimmune disease, pregnancy or lactation were ineligible. The sample holds a few counts of this clonotype. The target antigen is unknown. TCR beta CDR3 regions were amplified from RNA transcripts. TCR CDR3 regions were first amplified by RT-PCR with HTBI primers. TCRdb reprocessed the multiplex PCR reads with MiXCR, giving one entry per CDR3 protein. Of hundreds of thousands of distinct CDR3 sequences in the sample, around a fifth were seen once.

The TCR originated in a woman between 70 and 85 years old with Graves' ophthalmopathy. The specimen sequenced was blood. The rearrangement joins TRBV18 to TRBJ1-1; TRBD1 matches 9 bases. The CDR3 spells CASSPPNRGLNTEAFF. The DNA for the CDR3 is TGTGCCAGCTCACCACCGAACAGGGGGCTGAACACTGAAGCTTTCTTT. Drawing the rest from reference TRBV18 and TRBJ1-1, the complete variable domain is NAGVMQNPRHLVRRRGQEARLRCSPMKGHSHVYWYRQLPEEGLKFMVYLQKENIIDESGMPKERFSAEFPKEGPSILRIQQVVRGDSAAYFCASSPPNRGLNTEAFFGQGTRLTVV.